Listed here are 28 T cell receptor beta chains from one sample, sequenced in a study of control samples from healthy donors and cancer patients. Only in-frame clones appear in the TCRdb table, and some are missing; sequencing was by immunoSEQ multiplex PCR. The sample lists tens of thousands of clones, approximately 70% occurring once. Sample: formalin-fixed, paraffin-embedded tissue. These receptors all come from a male donor with melanoma.

The chain recombines TRBV6-6 with TRBJ2-6, with no clear D. V dropped 2 bases and J dropped 0 bases, with 5 bases sitting between them. Per germline, CDR1 MNHNY and CDR2 SVGAGI (reference sequence). The CDR3 totals 15 residues. CDR3 coding DNA: TGTGCCAGCAGTTACGGAGTCTCTGGGGCCAACGTCCTGACTTTC. Amino acid sequence: CASSYGVSGANVLTF.

Of note for this clone: A much larger clonotype is one base distant, so this may be a read error. This chain connects TRBV27 to TRBJ2-1, with D uncertain. There are 14 residues in the CDR3. From germline, CDR1 is MNHEY and CDR2 SMNVEV (reference sequence). The CDR3 DNA reads TGTACCAGCAGTTTGGGCGGCTCCTACAATGAGCAGTTCTTC. This translates into CTSSLGGSYNEQFF.

The V gene is TRBV18, the J gene TRBJ2-7; D not certain. Trimming stripped 5 bases from V and 5 bases from J, with 16 bases between. From germline, CDR1 is KGHSH and CDR2 LQKENI. This CDR3 spans 14 amino acids. The CDR3 DNA reads TGTGCCAGCTCATCAGAGATTGGGGTAGACGAGCAGTACTTC. Encoded protein: CASSSEIGVDEQYF.

CDR3 DNA: TGCGCCAGCAGACTCTCTACGGGCCCAGATACGCAGTATTTT. It encodes CASRLSTGPDTQYF. The V gene is TRBV5-1, the J gene TRBJ2-3; D not resolved. Germline values: CDR1 SGHRS, CDR2 YFSETQ. The CDR3 totals 14 residues. Trimming pared 5 bases from V and 4 bases from J, leaving 14 bases between.

This clone was recorded a few times. J is TRBJ2-3 and V is TRBV24-1, with D unclear. Germline-derived CDR1 and CDR2 are KGHDR and SFDVKD. V was trimmed by 3 bases and J by 4 bases, leaving 4 bases between them. The CDR3 spans 12 residues. As DNA, the CDR3 is TGTGCCACCAGTGATGGGGCAGATACGCAGTATTTT. Protein: CATSDGADTQYF.

This chain uses TRBV15 with TRBJ2-7; D perhaps matches TRBD1 (5 bases). Deletions cut 3 bases from V and 3 bases from J, with 15 bases between. The germline V gene has CDR1 LNHNV and CDR2 YYDKDF (reference sequence). CDR3 length equals 15 residues. The CDR3, as DNA: TGTGCCACCAGCAGGGCTAGGGGTACGGGCTACGAGCAGTACTTC. Amino acid sequence: CATSRARGTGYEQYF. The variable domain in full, completed from reference TRBV15 and TRBJ2-7, reads DAMVIQNPRYQVTQFGKPVTLSCSQTLNHNVMYWYQQKSSQAPKLLFHYYDKDFNNEADTPDNFQSRRPNTSFCFLDIRSPGLGDTAMYLCATSRARGTGYEQYFGPGTRLTVT.

Only a few counts were recorded for this clone. The J gene is TRBJ2-5, the V gene TRBV25-1, with TRBD2 matching over 13 bases. From germline, CDR1 is MGHDK and CDR2 SYGVNS. J was trimmed by 3 bases and V by 9 bases; bases with no gene match: 4. There are 14 residues in the CDR3. CDR3 sequence reads: CASGLAGVEETQYF. CDR3 nucleotides: TGTGCCAGTGGACTAGCGGGAGTGGAAGAGACCCAGTACTTC.

This clone has a handful of counts. The genes are TRBV9 and TRBJ2-7, with 10 bases lining up with TRBD2. V was pared by 3 bases and J by 11 bases, with 8 bases of the junction left unmatched. The CDR3 runs to 13 residues. Per germline, CDR1 SGDLS and CDR2 YYNGEE. The CDR3 is CASSATGTSVEYF. The CDR3 region has the DNA TGTGCCAGCAGCGCCACCGGGACTAGCGTTGAGTACTTC.

The chain has TRBV6-5 and TRBJ2-5, with D hard to call. Germline assignment: CDR1 MNHEY and CDR2 SVGAGI. The CDR3 has 13 amino acids. V dropped 6 bases and J dropped 4 bases, with 12 bases sitting between them. CDR3 in DNA: TGTGCCAGCAGCTACACAGCGAGAGAGACCCAGTACTTC. Amino acid sequence: CASSYTARETQYF.

V gene TRBV6-5 combines with J gene TRBJ2-2; D may match TRBD1 or TRBD2 (7 bases each). This CDR3 has 15 residues. Trimming removed 4 bases at V and 2 bases at J, with 11 bases between. Germline-derived CDR1 and CDR2 are MNHEY and SVGAGI. The CDR3 region is CASSSGGGNTGELFF. In nucleotides, the CDR3 is TGTGCCAGCAGTTCAGGGGGGGGTAACACCGGGGAGCTGTTTTTT.

This chain joins TRBV6-6 and TRBJ2-1, with 7 bases that match TRBD2. This CDR3 has 14 amino acids. Germline assignment: CDR1 MNHNY and CDR2 SVGAGI (reference sequence). V lost 2 bases and J lost 8; bases outside the gene matches: 6. The CDR3 DNA reads as TGTGCCAGCAGTTACGGCGGGAGTTTGTATGAGCAGTTCTTC. It codes for CASSYGGSLYEQFF.

This rearrangement joins TRBV25-1 to TRBJ2-1, with 12 bases aligning to TRBD2. The V segment lost 3 bases and the J segment 6 bases; nucleotides outside the gene matches: 6. This CDR3 contains 16 residues. Germline CDR1 is MGHDK and CDR2 is SYGVNS. The CDR3 protein is CASSDPTSGSLNEQFF. The CDR3 DNA reads as TGTGCCAGCAGTGATCCGACTAGCGGGAGTCTCAATGAGCAGTTCTTC.

The chain joins TRBV6-5 to TRBJ1-5; the D gene is possibly TRBD1 (5 bases). Trimming shortened V by 8 bases and J by 0 bases, and 14 bases separated the two germline ends. The V gene's germline CDR1 is MNHEY and CDR2 SVGAGI. The length of the CDR3 is 15 residues. In nucleotides, the CDR3 is TGTGCCAGCCGGGACGGCACATATAGCAATCAGCCCCAGCATTTT. Protein: CASRDGTYSNQPQHF.

The genes are TRBV2 and TRBJ2-2; tentatively, D is TRBD1 or TRBD2 (6 bases each). The CDR3 runs 14 residues. With 7 bases removed from V and 4 bases from J, the gap between germline ends came to 13 bases. Germline CDR1 SNHLY, CDR2 FYNNEI. In DNA, the CDR3 is TGTGCCAGCAATTGGGGGGCGGGCACCGGGGAGCTGTTTTTT. This sequence encodes CASNWGAGTGELFF. The full variable domain, completed using reference TRBV2 and TRBJ2-2, is EPEVTQTPSHQVTQMGQEVILRCVPISNHLYFYWYRQILGQKVEFLVSFYNNEISEKSEIFDDQFSVERPDGSNFTLKIRSTKLEDSAMYFCASNWGAGTGELFFGEGSRLTVL.

This chain links TRBV7-3 with TRBJ2-2; the D gene is possibly TRBD2 (6 bases). The CDR3 length is 13 residues. Germline V gene data show CDR1 as SGHTA and CDR2 as FQGTGA. V lost 3 bases to trimming and J lost 5 bases, with 7 bases between them. The CDR3 DNA reads TGTGCCAGCAGCTTGCGGGGTACCGGGGAGCTGTTTTTT. Its protein is CASSLRGTGELFF.

This clone was recorded once. The rearrangement uses TRBV11-2 and TRBJ1-2; no reliable D call. The CDR3 runs to 15 residues. V lost 0 bases, J lost 2 bases, and 10 bases lay in between. Germline V gives CDR1 SGHAT, CDR2 FQNNGV. The CDR3 here is CASSLDSKGNYGYTF. In DNA form, the CDR3 reads TGTGCCAGCAGCTTAGATAGCAAAGGGAACTATGGCTACACCTTC.

V usage is TRBV6-6 and J usage is TRBJ2-3, with 7 positions matching TRBD2. Germline CDR1 and CDR2: MNHNY and SVGAGI (reference sequence). Losses at the gene ends were 8 bases for V and 8 bases for J; bases not matched to a gene: 4. The CDR3 is 11 residues long. The CDR3 bases are TGTGCCAGCGCGGGGGTGGGTACGCAGTATTTT. This sequence encodes CASAGVGTQYF.

The chain has TRBV7-9 and TRBJ1-5; D not certain. CDR1 is SEHNR and CDR2 is FQNEAQ in the germline V gene (reference sequence). The ends were cut back, 6 bases at V and 3 bases at J, with 12 bases in the middle. This CDR3 has 14 residues. CDR3 DNA sequence: TGTGCCAGCAGTAGTTTATGGGCCAATCAGCCCCAGCATTTT. It specifies CASSSLWANQPQHF.

The rearrangement joins TRBV3-1 (or the pseudogene TRBV3-2) to TRBJ2-5; D may be TRBD1 (5 bases). Germline lookup yields CDR1 LGHDT and CDR2 YNNKEL (reference sequence). The CDR3 totals 12 residues. V was trimmed by 1 base and J by 5 bases, leaving 5 bases between them. CDR3 residues: CASSQGQETQYF. The CDR3 nucleotides read TGTGCCAGCAGCCAAGGACAGGAGACCCAGTACTTC.

This chain uses TRBV27 with TRBJ2-7; 8 bases align to TRBD1. CDR3 length: 15 amino acids. Germline CDR1 reads MNHEY; CDR2 reads SMNVEV (reference sequence). Trimming cost V 3 bases and J 3 bases; bases outside gene matches: 7. In DNA form, the CDR3 reads TGTGCCAGCAGTTTTTTTGGGACAGGCAACTACGAGCAGTACTTC. It codes for CASSFFGTGNYEQYF.

This chain connects TRBV2 to TRBJ1-1, with a tentative D call TRBD1 (6 bases). The CDR3 contains 14 residues. V was clipped by 6 bases and J by 1 base, with 12 bases between them. Germline values: CDR1 SNHLY, CDR2 FYNNEI. CDR3 in DNA: TGTGCCAGCAGAAGGACAGACCAGAACACTGAAGCTTTCTTT. The encoded protein is CASRRTDQNTEAFF.

The chain has TRBV27 and TRBJ1-5; possible D gene TRBD1, 5 bases. This CDR3 is built from 14 residues. The ends were cut back, 5 bases at V and 2 bases at J, with 10 bases in the middle. Germline-derived CDR1 and CDR2 are MNHEY and SMNVEV (reference sequence). CDR3 DNA sequence: TGTGCCAGCAGTGGGGGTTTGGGCAATCAGCCCCAGCATTTT. Translated: CASSGGLGNQPQHF.

The V gene is TRBV18, the J gene TRBJ1-4, with TRBD1 matching over 7 bases. The CDR3 covers 13 residues. Germline CDR1 KGHSH, CDR2 LQKENI. After removal of 3 bases from V and 6 bases from J, the junction contained 1 base not matched to a gene. CDR3 protein: CASSPGQDEKLFF. The CDR3 DNA is TGTGCCAGCTCACCTGGACAGGATGAAAAACTGTTTTTT.

In the case of this clone: A read error may account for a junction end that differs from germline. The CDR3 sequence: CASRLDRDVASF. The CDR3 DNA sequence: TGTGCCAGCAGATTAGACAGGGATGTCGCCTCCTTC. The chain links TRBV7-9 to TRBJ1-2; 7 nucleotides match TRBD1. Germline loops: CDR1 SEHNR, CDR2 FQNEAQ (reference sequence). This CDR3 region has 12 residues.

V gene TRBV2 combines with J gene TRBJ2-5; the D gene is possibly TRBD1 (6 bases). The CDR3 spans 14 residues. From germline, CDR1 is SNHLY and CDR2 FYNNEI. Trimming left V 5 bases short and J 5 bases short, with 15 bases between. The CDR3 loop reads CASSSKQGLETQYF. CDR3 bases: TGTGCCAGCAGTTCAAAACAGGGATTGGAGACCCAGTACTTC.

This clone came up a few times. The chain links TRBV28 to TRBJ2-3; 7 bases are shared with TRBD1. Germline V gene sequence: CDR1 MDHEN, CDR2 SYDVKM. The CDR3 runs 15 residues. The V segment lost 6 bases and the J segment 6 bases; nucleotides outside the gene matches: 12. CDR3 residues: CASRPGDRVKDTQYF. As DNA, the CDR3 is TGTGCCAGCAGACCAGGAGACAGGGTTAAGGATACGCAGTATTTT.

The CDR3 sequence: CASRPTPGEAPLHF. The CDR3 DNA follows: TGTGCCAGCAGACCCACCCCAGGGGAGGCACCCCTCCACTTT. V usage is TRBV6-5 and J usage is TRBJ1-6, with D possibly TRBD1 on 6 matching bases. The CDR3 covers 14 residues. Trimming shortened V by 6 bases and J by 11 bases, and 17 bases separated the two germline ends. Germline CDR1 is MNHEY and CDR2 is SVGAGI.

The chain links TRBV18 to TRBJ2-3; D gene unclear. The V end was cut by 2 bases, the J end by 5 bases, with 8 bases between. Germline lookup yields CDR1 KGHSH and CDR2 LQKENI. The CDR3 contains 13 residues. The CDR3 coding sequence is TGTGCCAGCTCACCAGACGCAGGAGATACGCAGTATTTT. Amino acids: CASSPDAGDTQYF. The full variable domain, in which reference TRBV18 and TRBJ2-3 provide the parts outside the CDR3, is NAGVMQNPRHLVRRRGQEARLRCSPMKGHSHVYWYRQLPEEGLKFMVYLQKENIIDESGMPKERFSAEFPKEGPSILRIQQVVRGDSAAYFCASSPDAGDTQYFGPGTRLTVL.